This TCR beta chain was sequenced for a study of T cell clonality in common variable immunodeficiency. This table comes from immunoSEQ multiplex PCR, and its TCRdb copy is limited to in-frame clones, with some not included. The sample presents 35,000 to 45,000 clones, none singletons. This clone was found many times. The sequence runs out 3 residues before the end of the CDR3; the remainder is reconstructed from the germline J gene. The CDR3 has 15 residues. Germline CDR1 and CDR2: DFQATT and SNEGSKA (reference sequence). V lost 3 bases and J lost 0; bases outside the gene matches: 5. The source is a person aged 18 to 70 in good health. The rearrangement links TRBV20-1 to TRBJ1-1, with TRBD1 matching 9 bases. Sequencing input: peripheral blood mononuclear cells. The CDR3 reads CSASGTGTMNTEAFF. The DNA read from the CDR3 is TGCAGTGCTAGTGGGACAGGGACCATGAACACTGAA.